This T cell receptor (beta chain) was retrieved from a study of blood T cell repertoires in COVID-19. Overall study: The United States, Italy and Spain supplied acute and convalescent COVID-19 samples. The cDNA or gDNA used as material had been derived from T cells, B-cell-depleted T cells, or PBMCs.

Per the study methods: Quantification of nucleated cells was approximated via reference gene primer amplification. Profiling relied on immunoSEQ multiplex PCR, and the TCRdb table lists in-frame clones only, not all of them. V, J and clone size reflect that table, while D and trimming were determined from the DNA. The table has around 140,000 clones, about four fifths seen once. Germline-derived CDR1 and CDR2 are SGHAT and FQDESV (reference sequence). This CDR3 is built from 15 residues. Germline trimming cut 5 bases from V and 0 bases from J; bases unmatched to any gene: 3. The Seattle patients, enrolled during active infection, were followed longitudinally.

The specimen was peripheral blood. The J gene is TRBJ2-2, the V gene TRBV11-1; 7 nucleotides agree with TRBD1. This clonotype was obtained from a man younger than 40 with COVID-19, enrolled during active disease. In DNA, the CDR3 is TGTGCCAGCAGCAACAGGGGACCGAACACCGGGGAGCTGTTTTTT. Translated: CASSNRGPNTGELFF.